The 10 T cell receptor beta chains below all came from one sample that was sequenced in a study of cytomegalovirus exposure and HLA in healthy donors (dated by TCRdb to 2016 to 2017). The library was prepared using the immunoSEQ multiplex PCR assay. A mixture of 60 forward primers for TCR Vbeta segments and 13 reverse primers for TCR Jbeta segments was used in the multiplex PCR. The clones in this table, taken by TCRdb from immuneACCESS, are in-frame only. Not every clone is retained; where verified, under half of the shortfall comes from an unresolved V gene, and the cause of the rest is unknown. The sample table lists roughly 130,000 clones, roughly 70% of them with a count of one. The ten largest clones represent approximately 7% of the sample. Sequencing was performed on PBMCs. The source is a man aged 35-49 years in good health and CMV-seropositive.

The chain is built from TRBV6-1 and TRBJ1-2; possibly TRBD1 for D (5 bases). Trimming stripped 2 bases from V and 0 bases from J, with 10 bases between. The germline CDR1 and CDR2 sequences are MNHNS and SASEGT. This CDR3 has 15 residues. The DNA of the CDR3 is TGTGCCAGCAGTGAATCGAACAGGCCTAACTATGGCTACACCTTC. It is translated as CASSESNRPNYGYTF.

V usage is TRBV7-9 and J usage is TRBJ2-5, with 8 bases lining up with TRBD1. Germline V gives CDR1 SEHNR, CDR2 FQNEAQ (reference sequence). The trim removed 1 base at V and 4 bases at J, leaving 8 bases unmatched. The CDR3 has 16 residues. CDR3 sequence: CASSLVGDRGRETQYF. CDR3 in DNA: TGTGCCAGCAGCTTAGTAGGTGACAGGGGTAGAGAGACCCAGTACTTC. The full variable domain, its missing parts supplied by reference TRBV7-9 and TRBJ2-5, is DTGVSQNPRHKITKRGQNVTFRCDPISEHNRLYWYRQTLGQGPEFLTYFQNEAQLEKSRLLSDRFSAERPKGSFSTLEIQRTEQGDSAMYLCASSLVGDRGRETQYFGPGTRLLVL.

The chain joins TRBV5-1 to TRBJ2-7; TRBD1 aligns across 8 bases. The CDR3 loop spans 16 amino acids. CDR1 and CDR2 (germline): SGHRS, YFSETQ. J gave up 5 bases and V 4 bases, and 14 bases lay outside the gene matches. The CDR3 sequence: CASSGSPLRQGNEQYF. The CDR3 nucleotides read TGCGCCAGCAGCGGGTCCCCTTTGAGACAGGGGAACGAGCAGTACTTC. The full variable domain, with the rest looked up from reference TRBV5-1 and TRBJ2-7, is KAGVTQTPRYLIKTRGQQVTLSCSPISGHRSVSWYQQTPGQGLQFLFEYFSETQRNKGNFPGRFSGRQFSNSRSEMNVSTLELGDSALYLCASSGSPLRQGNEQYFGPGTRLTVT.

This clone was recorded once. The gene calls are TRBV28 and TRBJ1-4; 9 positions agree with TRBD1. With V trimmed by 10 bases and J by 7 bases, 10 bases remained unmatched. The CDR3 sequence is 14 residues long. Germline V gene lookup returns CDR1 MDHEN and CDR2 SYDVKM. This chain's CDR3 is CAILVTGGSEKLFF. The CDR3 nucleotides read TGTGCCATCCTAGTCACAGGGGGCAGTGAAAAACTGTTTTTT.

CDR3 residues: CASRPGLRERADTQYF. In nucleotides, the CDR3 is TGTGCCAGTAGACCCGGGTTACGGGAGAGGGCAGATACGCAGTATTTT. The chain combines TRBV19 with TRBJ2-3; possible D gene TRBD2, 6 bases. In germline, CDR1 is LNHDA, CDR2 SQIVND (reference sequence). The CDR3 is 16 residues long. V was shortened by 6 bases and J by 4 bases, with 20 bases between the two germline ends.

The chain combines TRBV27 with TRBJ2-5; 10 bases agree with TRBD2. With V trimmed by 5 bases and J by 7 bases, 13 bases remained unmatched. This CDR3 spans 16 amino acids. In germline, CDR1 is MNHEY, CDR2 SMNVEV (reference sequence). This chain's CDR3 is CASSPPWTSGSVTQYF. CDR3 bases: TGTGCCAGCAGTCCCCCCTGGACTAGCGGTTCAGTGACCCAGTACTTC.

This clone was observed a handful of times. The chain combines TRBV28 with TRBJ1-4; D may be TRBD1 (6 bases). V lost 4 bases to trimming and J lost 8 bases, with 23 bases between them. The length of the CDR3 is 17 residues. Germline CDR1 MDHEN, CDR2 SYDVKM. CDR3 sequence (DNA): TGTGCCAGCAGTTCTGTAGGAACAGGGTCGATACGAGAAAAACTGTTTTTT. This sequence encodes CASSSVGTGSIREKLFF.

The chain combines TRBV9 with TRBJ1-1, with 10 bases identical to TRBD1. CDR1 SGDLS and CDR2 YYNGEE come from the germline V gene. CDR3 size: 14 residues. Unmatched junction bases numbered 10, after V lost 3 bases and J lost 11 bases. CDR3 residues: CASSASGQGISAFF. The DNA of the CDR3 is TGTGCCAGCAGCGCATCGGGACAGGGGATTTCGGCTTTCTTT. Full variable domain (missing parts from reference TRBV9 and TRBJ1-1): DSGVTQTPKHLITATGQRVTLRCSPRSGDLSVYWYQQSLDQGLQFLIQYYNGEERAKGNILERFSAQQFPDLHSELNLSSLELGDSALYFCASSASGQGISAFFGQGTRLTVV.

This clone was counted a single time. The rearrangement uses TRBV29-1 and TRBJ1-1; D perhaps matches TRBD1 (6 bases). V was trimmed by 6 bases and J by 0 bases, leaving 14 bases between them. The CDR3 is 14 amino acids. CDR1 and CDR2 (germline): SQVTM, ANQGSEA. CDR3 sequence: CSVRTEHMNTEAFF. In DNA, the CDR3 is TGCAGCGTCAGGACAGAACACATGAACACTGAAGCTTTCTTT.

This CDR3 is CASSLGDSYEQYF. The CDR3 DNA is TGTGCCAGCAGCTTAGGGGACAGCTACGAGCAGTACTTC. The chain combines TRBV7-6 with TRBJ2-7; TRBD1 matches 7 bases. Germline V gives CDR1 SGHVS, CDR2 FNYEAQ. The trim removed 1 base at V and 3 bases at J, leaving 0 bases unmatched. There are 13 residues in the CDR3.